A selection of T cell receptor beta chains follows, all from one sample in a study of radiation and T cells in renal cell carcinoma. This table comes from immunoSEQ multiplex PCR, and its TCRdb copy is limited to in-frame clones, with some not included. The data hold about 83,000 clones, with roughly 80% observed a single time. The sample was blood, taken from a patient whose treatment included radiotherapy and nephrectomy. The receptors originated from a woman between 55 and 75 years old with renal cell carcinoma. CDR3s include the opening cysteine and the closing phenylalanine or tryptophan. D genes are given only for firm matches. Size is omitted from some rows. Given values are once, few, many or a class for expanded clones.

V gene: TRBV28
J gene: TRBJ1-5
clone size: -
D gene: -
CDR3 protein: CASSLGQGDQPQHF
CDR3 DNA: TGTGCCAGCAGTTTAGGGCAGGGTGATCAGCCCCAGCATTTT

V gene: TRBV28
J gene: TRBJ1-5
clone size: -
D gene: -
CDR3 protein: CASSTGTQLNQPQHF
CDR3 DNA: TGTGCCAGCAGTACCGGGACCCAACTCAATCAGCCCCAGCATTTT

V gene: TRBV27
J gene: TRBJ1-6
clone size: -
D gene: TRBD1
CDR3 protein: CASSTGQGESPLHF
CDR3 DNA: TGTGCCAGCAGTACAGGACAGGGGGAATCACCCCTCCACTTT

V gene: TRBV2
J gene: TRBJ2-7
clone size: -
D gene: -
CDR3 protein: CASSDLLFSYEQYF
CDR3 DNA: TGTGCCAGCAGCGACCTGCTCTTTTCCTACGAGCAGTACTTC

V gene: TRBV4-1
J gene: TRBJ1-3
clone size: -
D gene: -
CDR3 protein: CASSLDSSGNTIYF
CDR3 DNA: TGCGCCAGCAGCTTAGACAGCTCTGGAAACACCATATATTTT

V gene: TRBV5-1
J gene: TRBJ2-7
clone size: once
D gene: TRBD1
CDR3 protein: CASSLSQGAQYEQYF
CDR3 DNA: TGCGCCAGCAGCTTGTCCCAGGGGGCTCAATACGAGCAGTACTTC

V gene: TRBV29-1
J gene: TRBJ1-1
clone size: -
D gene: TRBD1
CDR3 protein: CSVPRDRGGGEAFF
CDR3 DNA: TGCAGCGTGCCCCGGGACAGGGGGGGTGGTGAAGCTTTCTTT

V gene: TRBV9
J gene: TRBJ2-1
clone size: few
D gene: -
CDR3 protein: CASSDRVPPYNEQFF
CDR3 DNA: TGTGCCAGCAGCGACAGGGTCCCGCCTTACAATGAGCAGTTCTTC

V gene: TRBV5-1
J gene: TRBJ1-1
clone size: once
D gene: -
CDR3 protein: CASSFGGLTNTEAFF
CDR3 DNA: TGCGCCAGCAGCTTTGGGGGACTGACGAACACTGAAGCTTTCTTT

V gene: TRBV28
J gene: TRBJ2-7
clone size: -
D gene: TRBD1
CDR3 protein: CASSSRPGQALGQYF
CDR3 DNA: TGTGCCAGCAGTTCCCGACCGGGACAGGCCCTAGGGCAGTACTTC

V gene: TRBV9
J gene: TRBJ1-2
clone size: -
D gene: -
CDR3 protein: CASSPRATTGLVTPVNYGYTF
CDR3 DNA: TGTGCCAGCAGCCCTAGGGCTACCACAGGGTTGGTAACTCCAGTTAACTATGGCTACACCTTC

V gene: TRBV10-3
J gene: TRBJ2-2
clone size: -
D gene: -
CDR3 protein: CAIGGGVNTGELFF
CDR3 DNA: TGTGCCATCGGAGGGGGGGTAAACACCGGGGAGCTGTTTTTT

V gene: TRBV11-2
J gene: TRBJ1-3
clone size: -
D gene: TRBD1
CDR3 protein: CASSPLDRVNTIYF
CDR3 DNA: TGTGCCAGCAGCCCCCTGGACAGGGTGAACACCATATATTTT

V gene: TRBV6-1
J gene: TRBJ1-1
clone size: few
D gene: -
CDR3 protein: CASSTRAVHAFF
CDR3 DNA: TGTGCCAGCAGTACTAGGGCCGTCCACGCTTTCTTT

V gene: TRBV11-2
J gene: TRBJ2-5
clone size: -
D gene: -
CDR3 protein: CASSFIQETQYF
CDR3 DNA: TGTGCCAGCAGCTTCATCCAAGAGACCCAGTACTTC

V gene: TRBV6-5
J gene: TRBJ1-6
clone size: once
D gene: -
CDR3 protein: CASTLTGSPLHF
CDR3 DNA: TGTGCCAGCACCTTGACCGGGTCCCCCCTCCACTTT

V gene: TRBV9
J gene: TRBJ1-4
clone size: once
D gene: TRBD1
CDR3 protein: CASRNNNPGQGYSYEKLFF
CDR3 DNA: TGTGCCAGCAGAAACAATAACCCGGGACAGGGGTATTCGTATGAAAAACTGTTTTTT

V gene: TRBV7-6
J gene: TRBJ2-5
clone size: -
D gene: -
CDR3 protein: CASSRSGGKETQYF
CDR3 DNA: TGTGCCAGCAGCCGCTCAGGGGGGAAAGAGACCCAGTACTTC

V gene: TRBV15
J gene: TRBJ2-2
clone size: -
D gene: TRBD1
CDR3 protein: CATSRDLGTGKAGELFF
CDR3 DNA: TGTGCCACCAGCAGAGATCTTGGGACAGGGAAGGCCGGGGAGCTGTTTTTT

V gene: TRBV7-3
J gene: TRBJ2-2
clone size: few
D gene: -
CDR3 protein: CASSVSTGELFF
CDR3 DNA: TGTGCCAGCAGCGTTAGCACCGGGGAGCTGTTTTTT

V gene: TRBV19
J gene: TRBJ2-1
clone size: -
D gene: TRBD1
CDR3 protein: CASSFGQGRRDEQFF
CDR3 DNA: TGTGCCAGTAGTTTTGGACAGGGACGTAGGGATGAGCAGTTCTTC

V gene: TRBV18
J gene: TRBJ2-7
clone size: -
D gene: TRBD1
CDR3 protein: CASSPELTGGEQYF
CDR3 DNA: TGTGCCAGCTCACCGGAGTTAACAGGGGGCGAGCAGTACTTC

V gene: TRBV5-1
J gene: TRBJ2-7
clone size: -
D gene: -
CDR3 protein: CASSFTTDTYEQYF
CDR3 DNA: TGCGCCAGCAGCTTCACGACGGACACCTACGAGCAGTACTTC

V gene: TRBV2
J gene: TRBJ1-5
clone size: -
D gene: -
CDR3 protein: CASGRNSNQPQHF
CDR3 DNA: TGTGCCAGCGGTCGGAACAGCAATCAGCCCCAGCATTTT

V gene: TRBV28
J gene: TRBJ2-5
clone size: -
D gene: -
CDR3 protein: CASSLTGTLDQETQYF
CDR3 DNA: TGTGCCAGCAGTCTTACCGGGACTCTGGATCAAGAGACCCAGTACTTC

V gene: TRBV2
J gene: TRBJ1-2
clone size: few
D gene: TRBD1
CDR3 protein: CASSPGQNYGYTF
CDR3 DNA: TGTGCCAGCAGCCCGGGACAGAACTATGGCTACACCTTC

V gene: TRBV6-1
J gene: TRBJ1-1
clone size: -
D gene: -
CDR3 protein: CASSDLSTNTEAFF
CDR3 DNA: TGTGCCAGCAGTGACTTGTCCACGAACACTGAAGCTTTCTTT

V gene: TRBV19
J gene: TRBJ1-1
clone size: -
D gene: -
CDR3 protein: CASSIGLGGAEAFF
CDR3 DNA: TGTGCCAGTAGTATAGGGTTAGGGGGAGCTGAAGCTTTCTTT

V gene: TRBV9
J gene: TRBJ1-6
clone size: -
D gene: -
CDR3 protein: CASSALGQQGSPLHF
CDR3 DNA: TGTGCCAGCAGCGCCCTAGGGCAGCAGGGTTCACCCCTCCACTTT

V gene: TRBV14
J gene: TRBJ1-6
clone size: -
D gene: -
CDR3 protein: CASSQDLENSPLHF
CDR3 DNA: TGTGCCAGCAGCCAAGATCTCGAGAATTCACCCCTCCACTTT

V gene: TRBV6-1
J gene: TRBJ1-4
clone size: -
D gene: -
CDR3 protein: CASSELNPPGEKLFF
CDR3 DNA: TGTGCCAGCAGTGAATTGAACCCCCCTGGGGAAAAACTGTTTTTT

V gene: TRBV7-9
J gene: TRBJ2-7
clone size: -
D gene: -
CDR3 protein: CASSPTGTYEQYF
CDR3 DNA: TGTGCCAGCAGCCCGACAGGAACCTACGAGCAGTACTTC

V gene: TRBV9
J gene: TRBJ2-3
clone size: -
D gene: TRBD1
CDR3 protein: CASSVMTGGSDTQYF
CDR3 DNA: TGTGCCAGCAGCGTCATGACAGGGGGCTCAGATACGCAGTATTTT

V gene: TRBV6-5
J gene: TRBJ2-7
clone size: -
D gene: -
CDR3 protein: CASSYSAYYEQYF
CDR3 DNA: TGTGCCAGCAGTTACTCGGCGTACTACGAGCAGTACTTC

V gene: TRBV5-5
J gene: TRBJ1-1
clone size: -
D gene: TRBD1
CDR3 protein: CASSLGDRVNRMNTEAFF
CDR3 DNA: TGTGCCAGCAGCTTGGGAGACAGGGTAAACAGGATGAACACTGAAGCTTTCTTT

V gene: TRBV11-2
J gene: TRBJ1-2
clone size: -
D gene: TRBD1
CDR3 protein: CASSLGLRTGVGDYGYTF
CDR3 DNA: TGTGCCAGCAGCTTAGGACTACGGACAGGGGTTGGGGACTATGGCTACACCTTC

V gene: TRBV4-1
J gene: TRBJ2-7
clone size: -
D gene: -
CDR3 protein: CASSRFLRDEQYF
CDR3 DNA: TGCGCCAGCAGCCGATTCTTGAGGGACGAGCAGTACTTC

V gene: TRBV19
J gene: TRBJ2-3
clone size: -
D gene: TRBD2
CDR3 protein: CASSMLGTTLTQYF
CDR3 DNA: TGTGCCAGTAGTATGTTAGGGACTACTCTTACGCAGTATTTT

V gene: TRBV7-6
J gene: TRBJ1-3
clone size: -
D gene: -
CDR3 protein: CASSSDSFLGNTIYF
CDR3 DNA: TGTGCCAGCAGCTCCGACAGTTTCCTAGGAAACACCATATATTTT

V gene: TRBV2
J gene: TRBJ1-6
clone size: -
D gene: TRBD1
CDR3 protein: CASSEGGQGSPNSPLHF
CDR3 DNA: TGTGCCAGCAGTGAAGGGGGACAGGGGAGCCCTAATTCACCCCTCCACTTT

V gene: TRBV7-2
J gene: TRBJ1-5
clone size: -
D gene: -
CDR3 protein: CASSLGLGALQPQHF
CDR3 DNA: TGTGCCAGCAGCTTAGGGTTGGGGGCTCTGCAGCCCCAGCATTTT

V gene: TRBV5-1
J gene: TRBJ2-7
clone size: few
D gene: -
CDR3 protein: CASSLEGWEQYF
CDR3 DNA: TGCGCCAGCAGCTTGGAGGGTTGGGAGCAGTACTTC

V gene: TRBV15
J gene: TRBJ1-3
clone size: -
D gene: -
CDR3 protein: CATSQRSSGNTIYF
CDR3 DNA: TGTGCCACCAGCCAACGGAGCTCTGGAAACACCATATATTTT

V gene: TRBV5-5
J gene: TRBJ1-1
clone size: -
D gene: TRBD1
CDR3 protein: CASSQDPGTVPEAFF
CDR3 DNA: TGTGCCAGCAGCCAAGATCCTGGGACAGTCCCTGAAGCTTTCTTT

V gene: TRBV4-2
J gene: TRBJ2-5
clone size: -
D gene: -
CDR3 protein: CASSQETGSWWQETQYF
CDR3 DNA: TGTGCCAGCAGCCAAGAGACCGGGTCTTGGTGGCAAGAGACCCAGTACTTC

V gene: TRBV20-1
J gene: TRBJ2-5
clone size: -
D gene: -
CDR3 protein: CRAGGWETQYF
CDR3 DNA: TGCAGAGCTGGGGGGTGGGAGACCCAGTACTTC

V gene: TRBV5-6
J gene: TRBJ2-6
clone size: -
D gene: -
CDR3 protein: CASSLGQSSGANVLTF
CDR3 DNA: TGTGCCAGCAGCTTGGGTCAGAGCTCTGGGGCCAACGTCCTGACTTTC

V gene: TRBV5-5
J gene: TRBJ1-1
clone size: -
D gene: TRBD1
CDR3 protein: CASSSRTGGVENTEAFF
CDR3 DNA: TGTGCCAGCAGCTCCCGGACAGGGGGCGTTGAGAACACTGAAGCTTTCTTT

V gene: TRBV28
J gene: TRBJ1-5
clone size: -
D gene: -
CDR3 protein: CAIARDSNQPQHF
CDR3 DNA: TGTGCCATCGCACGGGACAGCAATCAGCCCCAGCATTTT

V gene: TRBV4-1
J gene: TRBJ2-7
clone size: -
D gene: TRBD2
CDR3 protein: CASSQEVAGVSYEQYF
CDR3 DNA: TGCGCCAGCAGCCAAGAAGTAGCGGGGGTCTCCTACGAGCAGTACTTC

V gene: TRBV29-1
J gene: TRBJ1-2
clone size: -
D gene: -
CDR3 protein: CSVGISSGYTF
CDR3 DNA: TGCAGCGTTGGCATCTCCTCTGGCTACACCTTC

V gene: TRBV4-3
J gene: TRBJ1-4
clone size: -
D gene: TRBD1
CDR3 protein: CASSQEPTGINEKLFF
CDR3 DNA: TGCGCCAGCAGCCAAGAGCCGACAGGGATTAATGAAAAACTGTTTTTT

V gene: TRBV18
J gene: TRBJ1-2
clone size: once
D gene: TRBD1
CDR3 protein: CASSPPTGGEYGYTF
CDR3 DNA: TGTGCCAGCTCACCACCGACAGGGGGAGAGTATGGCTACACCTTC

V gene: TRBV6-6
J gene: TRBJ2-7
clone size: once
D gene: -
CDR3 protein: CASSPSLGIYEQYF
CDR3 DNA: TGTGCCAGCTCCCCCTCCCTGGGCATTTACGAGCAGTACTTC